The present entry profiles one TCR beta chain with its context. What it recognizes is unknown. A read error may account for a junction end that differs from germline. The record originates from a study of breast tumors, draining lymph nodes, adjacent tissues. Study results and limitations: Tumor TCR diversity was below lymph nodes but above nontumor tissue.

Breast cancer patients provided tissue from their axillary draining lymph nodes. This CDR3 spans 11 amino acids. Germline assignment: CDR1 DFQATT and CDR2 SNEGSKA (reference sequence). MiXCR was run by TCRdb on the multiplex PCR reads, yielding one entry per CDR3 protein. The sample includes tens of thousands of distinct CDR3 sequences, around 30% of them seen just once. This rearrangement joins TRBV20-1 to TRBJ2-7; D might be TRBD2 (5 bases). This clonotype originated in a female donor with breast cancer. Some clones in this sample may be carry-over from other donors' samples. The specimen sequenced was axillary lymph node tissue. The CDR3 region is CGAEGAYERYF. The CDR3 DNA reads as TGCGGTGCTGAGGGTGCCTACGAGCGGTACTTC.